This T cell receptor (beta chain) derives from a study of OX40 agonist ivuxolimab in advanced cancers. On the study more broadly: Previous treatment with anti-PD-1, anti-PD-L1 or anti-CTLA-4 therapy was allowed; roughly 40% had received some.

Germline values: CDR1 MGHRA, CDR2 YSYEKL. The CDR3 is 14 residues long. The V end lost 3 bases, the J end lost 2 bases, and 10 bases lay between the germline ends. Sequencing used immunoSEQ multiplex PCR; TCRdb keeps in-frame clones, though not all of them. This sample has around 77,000 clones; over 80% occur once, and the top ten carry about 5.9%. The chain carries TRBV4-1 and TRBJ1-2; D perhaps matches TRBD1 (6 bases). The clonotype was recovered from an adult with an advanced solid tumor such as melanoma, head and neck, liver or kidney cancer. The starting material was CD4+ or CD8+ T cells sorted from blood, obtained in a trial of the OX40 agonist ivuxolimab. CDR3 nucleotides: TGCGCCAGCAGCCACAGTAGGGGGAACTATGGCTACACCTTC. Protein product: CASSHSRGNYGYTF.